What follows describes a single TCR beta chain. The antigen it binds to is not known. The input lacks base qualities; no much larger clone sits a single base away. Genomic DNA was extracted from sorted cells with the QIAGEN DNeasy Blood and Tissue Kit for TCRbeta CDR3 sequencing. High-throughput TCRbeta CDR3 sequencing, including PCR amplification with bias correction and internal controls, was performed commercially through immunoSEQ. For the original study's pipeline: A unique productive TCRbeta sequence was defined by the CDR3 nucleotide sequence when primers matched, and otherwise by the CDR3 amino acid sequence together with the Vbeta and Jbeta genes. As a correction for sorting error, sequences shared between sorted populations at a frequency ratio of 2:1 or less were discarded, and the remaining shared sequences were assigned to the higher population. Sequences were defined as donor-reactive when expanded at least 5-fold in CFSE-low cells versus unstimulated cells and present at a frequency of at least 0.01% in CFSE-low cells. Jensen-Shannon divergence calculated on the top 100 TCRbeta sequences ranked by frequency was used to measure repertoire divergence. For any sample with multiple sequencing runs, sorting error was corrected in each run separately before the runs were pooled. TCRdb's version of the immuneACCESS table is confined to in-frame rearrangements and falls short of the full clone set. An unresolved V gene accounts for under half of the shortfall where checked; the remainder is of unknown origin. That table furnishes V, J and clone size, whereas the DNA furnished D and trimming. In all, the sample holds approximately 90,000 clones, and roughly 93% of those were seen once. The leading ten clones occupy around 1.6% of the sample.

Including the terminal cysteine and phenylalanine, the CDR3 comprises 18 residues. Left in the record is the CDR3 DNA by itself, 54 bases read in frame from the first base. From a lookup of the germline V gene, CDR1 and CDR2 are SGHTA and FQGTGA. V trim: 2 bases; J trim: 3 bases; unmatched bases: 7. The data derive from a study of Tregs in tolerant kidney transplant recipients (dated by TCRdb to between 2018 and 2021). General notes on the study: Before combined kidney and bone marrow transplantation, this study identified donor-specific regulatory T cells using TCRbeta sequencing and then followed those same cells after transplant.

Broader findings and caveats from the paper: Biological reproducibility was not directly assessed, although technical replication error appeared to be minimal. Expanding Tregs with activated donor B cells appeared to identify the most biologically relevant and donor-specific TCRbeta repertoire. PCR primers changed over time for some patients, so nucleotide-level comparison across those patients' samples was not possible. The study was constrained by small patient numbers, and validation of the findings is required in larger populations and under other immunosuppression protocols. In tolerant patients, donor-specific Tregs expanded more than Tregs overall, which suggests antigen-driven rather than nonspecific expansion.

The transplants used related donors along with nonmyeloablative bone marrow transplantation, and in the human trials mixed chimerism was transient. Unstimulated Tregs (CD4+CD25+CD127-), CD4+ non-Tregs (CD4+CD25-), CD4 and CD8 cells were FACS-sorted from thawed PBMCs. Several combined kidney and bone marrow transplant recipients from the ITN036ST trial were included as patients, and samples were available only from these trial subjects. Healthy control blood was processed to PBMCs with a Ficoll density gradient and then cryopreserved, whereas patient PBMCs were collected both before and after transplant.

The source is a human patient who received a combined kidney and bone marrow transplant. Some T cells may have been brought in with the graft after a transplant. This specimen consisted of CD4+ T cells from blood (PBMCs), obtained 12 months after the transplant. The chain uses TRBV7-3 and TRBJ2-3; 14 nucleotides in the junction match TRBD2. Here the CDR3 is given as CASSLQTSGRAGTDTQYF. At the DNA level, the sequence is TGTGCCAGCAGCTTACAGACTAGCGGGAGGGCCGGGACAGATACGCAGTATTTT.